The 15 T cell receptor beta chains below were found in one sample sequenced in a study of T cell responses to AZD1222 COVID-19 vaccine. The method was immunoSEQ multiplex PCR; TCRdb's version includes in-frame clones alone and lacks a portion of them. In the table there are 150,000 to 200,000 clones, approximately 91% of which are singletons. The input for sequencing was peripheral blood, taken 28 days after the second AZD1222 dose. These receptor sequences come from an adult who received the AZD1222 COVID-19 vaccine.

The chain recombines TRBV21-1 with TRBJ1-5. TRBV21-1 is described as a pseudogene. The CDR3 length is 20 residues. This chain's CDR3 is CASSEGGRESAPGGNQPQHF. The CDR3 coding sequence is TGTGCCAGCAGCGAAGGAGGGAGGGAATCAGCCCCAGGAGGGAATCAGCCCCAGCATTTT.

This clone was seen a handful of times. J is TRBJ2-5 and V is TRBV27, with unresolved D. Trimming pared 5 bases from V and 4 bases from J, leaving 17 bases between. The germline V gene encodes CDR1 MNHEY and CDR2 SMNVEV (reference sequence). The CDR3 loop spans 15 amino acids. Here the CDR3 reads CASSLTTLKGETQYF. In DNA form, the CDR3 reads TGTGCCAGCAGTCTGACGACCCTCAAGGGAGAGACCCAGTACTTC.

The chain couples TRBV11-1 to TRBJ1-2; 7 bases are shared with TRBD1. Per germline, CDR1 SGHAT and CDR2 FQDESV (reference sequence). This CDR3 has 16 amino acids. J was trimmed by 2 bases and V by 5 bases; bases with no gene match: 11. CDR3 residues: CASSPVRDRENYGYTF. Written as DNA, the CDR3 is TGTGCCAGCAGCCCCGTCCGCGACAGGGAGAACTATGGCTACACCTTC.

J is TRBJ1-4 and V is TRBV7-8; perhaps TRBD1 as D (5 bases). The germline V gene encodes CDR1 SGHVS and CDR2 FQNEAQ. Trimming pared 6 bases from V and 2 bases from J, leaving 10 bases between. The CDR3 loop spans 14 amino acids. The CDR3 DNA follows: TGTGCCAGCAGTCCCAGGGAGACTAATGAAAAACTGTTTTTT. This gives the protein CASSPRETNEKLFF.

The J gene is TRBJ1-1, the V gene TRBV9; D is undetermined. The V end lost 3 bases, the J end lost 3 bases, and 9 bases lay between the germline ends. In germline, CDR1 is SGDLS, CDR2 YYNGEE. The CDR3 contains 13 residues. The CDR3 region is CASSEGGHTEAFF. In DNA form, the CDR3 reads TGTGCCAGCAGCGAGGGTGGGCACACTGAAGCTTTCTTT.

The CDR3 reads CASSLSASGGDEQFF. The CDR3 nucleotides read TGTGCCAGCAGCTTATCGGCTAGCGGGGGAGATGAGCAGTTCTTC. This rearrangement joins TRBV7-3 to TRBJ2-1; the match to TRBD2 covers 10 bases. The CDR3 is made up of 15 amino acids. V lost 2 bases, J lost 8 bases, and 6 bases stayed unmatched. The germline gives CDR1 SGHTA, CDR2 FQGTGA.

This clone was detected once. The CDR3 reads CASKLLGESYNEQFF. DNA for the CDR3: TGTGCCAGCAAGCTCTTGGGGGAGTCCTACAATGAGCAGTTCTTC. The chain is built from TRBV13 and TRBJ2-1, with D tentatively TRBD1 or TRBD2 (5 bases each). Between the trimmed V and J ends, which lost 7 bases and 1 base, there was a span of 14 bases. In germline, CDR1 is PRHDT, CDR2 FYEKMQ (reference sequence). The CDR3 has 15 amino acids.

The chain combines TRBV15 with TRBJ2-7, with a tentative D call TRBD1 (6 bases). The CDR3 is 15 residues long. Trimming took 0 bases from V and 6 from J, leaving 15 bases between them. Germline CDR1 LNHNV, CDR2 YYDKDF (reference sequence). CDR3: CATSRDPGERTEQYF. DNA for the CDR3: TGTGCCACCAGCAGAGATCCAGGGGAGCGGACCGAGCAGTACTTC.

The chain recombines TRBV15 with TRBJ2-1; D unclear. Germline loops: CDR1 LNHNV, CDR2 YYDKDF (reference sequence). CDR3 length: 13 residues. V was shortened by 4 bases and J by 3 bases, with 7 bases between the two germline ends. The CDR3 DNA sequence: TGTGCCACCAGCATTGGGCTCTACAATGAGCAGTTCTTC. This codes for CATSIGLYNEQFF.

This sequence joins TRBV10-3 and TRBJ2-3, with TRBD2 matching 13 bases. Looked up from germline, CDR1 is ENHRY and CDR2 is SYGVKD. V shed 6 bases, J shed 2 bases, and the junction held 8 bases outside the gene matches. There are 17 residues in the CDR3. The CDR3, as DNA: TGTGCCATCAGCAAGAACGGACTAGCGGGAGACACAGATACGCAGTATTTT. It codes for CAISKNGLAGDTDTQYF.

The chain links TRBV7-2 to TRBJ1-2, with TRBD1 identical over 7 bases. The CDR3 totals 14 residues. V trimming: 2 bases; J trimming: 6 bases; junction bases outside the gene matches: 6. Germline V gene sequence: CDR1 SGHTA, CDR2 FQGNSA. In DNA form, the CDR3 reads TGTGCCAGCAGCTTACTGAGGGACAGCAATGGCTACACCTTC. It specifies CASSLLRDSNGYTF.

The CDR3 here is CASSLLRGRMDTEAFF. The CDR3 coding sequence is TGTGCCAGCAGCTTACTGAGGGGGCGCATGGACACTGAAGCTTTCTTT. This chain links TRBV7-6 with TRBJ1-1, with 7 positions matching TRBD1. J gave up 3 bases and V 2 bases, and 9 bases lay outside the gene matches. Germline assignment: CDR1 SGHVS and CDR2 FNYEAQ. The CDR3 totals 16 residues. The full variable domain, completed using reference TRBV7-6 and TRBJ1-1, is GAGVSQSPRYKVTKRGQDVALRCDPISGHVSLYWYRQALGQGPEFLTYFNYEAQQDKSGLPNDRFSAERPEGSISTLTIQRTEQRDSAMYRCASSLLRGRMDTEAFFGQGTRLTVV.

The chain combines TRBV6-1 with TRBJ1-2; the match to TRBD1 covers 9 bases. Trimming at V came to 1 base and at J to 6 bases, leaving 9 bases not matched to a gene. The CDR3 covers 16 residues. Per germline, CDR1 MNHNS and CDR2 SASEGT. The CDR3 sequence: CASSEGPGQGLDGYTF. The CDR3, as DNA: TGTGCCAGCAGTGAAGGGCCGGGACAGGGATTGGATGGCTACACCTTC.

V is TRBV4-2 and J is TRBJ2-5, with TRBD2 matching 8 bases. This CDR3 is 13 amino acids long. CDR1 is LGHNA and CDR2 is YNFKEQ in the germline V gene. With 6 bases clipped from V and 4 bases from J, the junction kept 4 bases outside the gene matches. Here the CDR3 reads CASSYGGGETQYF. The DNA of the CDR3 is TGTGCCAGCAGTTACGGGGGGGGAGAGACCCAGTACTTC.

This clone appeared once. This chain joins TRBV7-9 and TRBJ2-1, with D maybe TRBD1 (6 bases). The germline gives CDR1 SEHNR, CDR2 FQNEAQ (reference sequence). V was trimmed by 5 bases and J by 6 bases, leaving 20 bases between them. This CDR3 contains 16 residues. In DNA form, the CDR3 reads TGTGCCAGCAGCCCACTATATGGACAGTTGAGCAATGAGCAGTTCTTC. This gives the protein CASSPLYGQLSNEQFF.